Following are 17 T cell receptor beta chains from one sample sequenced in a study of T cells after yellow fever vaccination (dated by TCRdb to about 2019). The treatment or condition label of this sample denotes: live attenuated yellow fever vaccine strain. Library preparation was by 5' RACE. Data came from an Illumina HiSeq 2500. TCRdb trimmed public reads at Q25 via fastp, called clones via MiXCR and kept in-frame beta chains. Identical CDR3 proteins give one entry, which carries the most common genes and DNA. Recorded for this sample are about 340,000 distinct CDR3 sequences; roughly 9.4% of them occurred a single time. Roughly 18% of the sample comes from the top ten. The sequenced sample was PBMCs, obtained on the day of the first yellow fever vaccination. The receptor source for this set is a man aged 18 to 30 who received the YFV17D yellow fever vaccine.

This clonotype showed up just a few times. The chain recombines TRBV11-2 with TRBJ2-3; 9 positions match TRBD2. Looked up from germline, CDR1 is SGHAT and CDR2 is FQNNGV. V shed 5 bases and J 1 base; nucleotides not matched to a gene: 13. The CDR3 has 18 residues. The CDR3 DNA reads TGTGCCAGCAGCCCCCGATACCTACCTAGCGGGGGCACAGATACGCAGTATTTT. Residues: CASSPRYLPSGGTDTQYF.

The CDR3 here is CASNTRDLYGTDTQYF. The CDR3, as DNA: TGCGCCAGCAACACCAGGGACTTGTACGGCACAGATACGCAGTATTTT. This sequence joins TRBV5-1 and TRBJ2-3; D is perhaps TRBD2 (6 bases). CDR1 and CDR2 from the germline V gene are SGHRS and YFSETQ. Trimming shortened V by 6 bases and J by 1 base, and 18 bases separated the two germline ends. CDR3 length: 16 residues.

This clonotype was found many times. The genes are TRBV7-6 and TRBJ2-1; D not resolved. The CDR3 is 12 amino acids. CDR1 SGHVS and CDR2 FNYEAQ come from the germline V gene. The V and J ends lost 6 bases and 12 bases respectively, with 15 bases between them. The CDR3 region is CASSHPSGGQFF. The CDR3 bases are TGTGCCAGCAGTCATCCCTCGGGTGGGCAGTTCTTC.

The chain employs TRBV5-5 and TRBJ2-3, with D unclear. V lost 7 bases to trimming and J lost 0 bases, with 12 bases between them. CDR3 length: 14 amino acids. Per germline, CDR1 SGHKS and CDR2 YYEKEE (reference sequence). This chain's CDR3 is CASDVIVSTDTQYF. The CDR3 DNA reads as TGTGCCAGCGACGTGATTGTTAGCACAGATACGCAGTATTTT.

The table lists this clonotype with a few counts. This chain links TRBV29-1 with TRBJ2-1, with no clear D. Trimming removed 3 bases from V and 0 bases from J, with 6 bases in between. The CDR3 is made up of 13 amino acids. The germline V gene encodes CDR1 SQVTM and CDR2 ANQGSEA. This CDR3 reads CSVDLYSYNEQFF. The CDR3 DNA sequence: TGCAGCGTTGACTTGTACTCCTACAATGAGCAGTTCTTC.

The chain couples TRBV7-3 to TRBJ2-1, with 8 bases matching TRBD2. The CDR3 is 15 amino acids. J gave up 4 bases and V 5 bases, and 7 bases lay outside the gene matches. Per the germline V gene, CDR1 is SGHTA and CDR2 is FQGTGA. DNA for the CDR3: TGTGCCAGCAGCATAAGCGGGGGCCCTTACAATGAGCAGTTCTTC. Amino acid sequence: CASSISGGPYNEQFF.

This clonotype has a handful of counts. The chain combines TRBV6-2 or TRBV6-3 with TRBJ2-6; D not resolved. In germline, CDR1 is MNHEY, CDR2 SVGEGT. V was trimmed by 7 bases and J by 0 bases, leaving 10 bases between them. The CDR3 has 15 residues. Here the CDR3 DNA reads TGTGCCAGCATTCCCGGCCACTCTGGGGCCAACGTCCTGACTTTC. It translates to CASIPGHSGANVLTF.

This clonotype was seen only a few times. The V gene is TRBV24-1, the J gene TRBJ2-1, with D possibly called TRBD1 or TRBD2 (5 bases each). Germline V gives CDR1 KGHDR, CDR2 SFDVKD. Deletions cut 4 bases from V and 7 bases from J, with 16 bases between. CDR3 length equals 15 residues. Written as DNA, the CDR3 is TGTGCCACCAGTGAGCCGGGACCAAAGAATAATGAGCAGTTCTTC. This encodes CATSEPGPKNNEQFF.

The gene calls are TRBV7-2 and TRBJ2-7; D is perhaps TRBD2 (5 bases). V was shortened by 4 bases and J by 7 bases, with 17 bases between the two germline ends. Per germline, CDR1 SGHTA and CDR2 FQGNSA. The CDR3 is made up of 14 amino acids. The CDR3: CASSSYPIAREQYF. The CDR3 nucleotides are TGTGCCAGCAGCTCCTACCCTATAGCGCGGGAGCAGTACTTC.

A few counts support this clonotype. This chain connects TRBV7-9 to TRBJ2-3, with D tentatively TRBD1 or TRBD2 (6 bases each). Per germline, CDR1 SEHNR and CDR2 FQNEAQ (reference sequence). The V end lost 3 bases, the J end lost 3 bases, and 16 bases lay between the germline ends. The CDR3 covers 16 residues. CDR3 bases: TGTGCCAGCAGCTTGACGGGGGCGAGGTTGACAGATACGCAGTATTTT. It specifies CASSLTGARLTDTQYF.

In its sample, this clonotype was seen a few times. The V gene is TRBV7-2, the J gene TRBJ2-5; perhaps D is TRBD1 or TRBD2 (5 bases each). The CDR3 is 14 amino acids. V gave up 3 bases and J gave up 5 bases, with 13 bases separating them. Per germline, CDR1 SGHTA and CDR2 FQGNSA. The CDR3 loop is CASSFPGAGETQYF. DNA of the CDR3: TGTGCCAGCAGCTTCCCCGGGGCAGGCGAGACCCAGTACTTC.

This clonotype appeared a few times. The chain combines TRBV11-2 with TRBJ2-3; tentatively, D is TRBD1 (6 bases). CDR1 and CDR2 from the germline V gene are SGHAT and FQNNGV. V gave up 6 bases and J gave up 3 bases, with 25 bases separating them. CDR3 length: 18 residues. CDR3 DNA: TGTGCCAGCAGTAGTGGGTTCGACCCCTCTAGGGGGACAGATACGCAGTATTTT. The encoded protein is CASSSGFDPSRGTDTQYF.

This clonotype has just a few counts. V gene TRBV7-9 combines with J gene TRBJ2-1; a possible D gene is TRBD1 (6 bases). This CDR3 has 15 amino acids. The V gene's germline CDR1 is SEHNR and CDR2 FQNEAQ (reference sequence). Trimming removed 2 bases at V and 3 bases at J, with 11 bases between. CDR3 amino acids: CASSLMGARYNEQFF. CDR3 in DNA: TGTGCCAGCAGCTTAATGGGGGCTCGCTACAATGAGCAGTTCTTC. Looking up the rest from reference TRBV7-9 and TRBJ2-1 gives the full variable domain: DTGVSQNPRHKITKRGQNVTFRCDPISEHNRLYWYRQTLGQGPEFLTYFQNEAQLEKSRLLSDRFSAERPKGSFSTLEIQRTEQGDSAMYLCASSLMGARYNEQFFGPGTRLTVL.

This clonotype appeared a few times. The rearrangement uses TRBV4-3 and TRBJ2-4; D is tentatively TRBD1 or TRBD2 (5 bases each). V lost 4 bases to trimming and J lost 8 bases, with 18 bases between them. Germline V gives CDR1 LGHNA, CDR2 YSLEER. The CDR3 sequence is 15 residues long. CDR3 sequence: CASSPQEGQWDIQYF. The CDR3 DNA is TGCGCCAGCAGCCCACAAGAGGGGCAATGGGACATTCAGTACTTC.

The chain couples TRBV5-3 to TRBJ2-1, with unresolved D. TRBV5-3 is annotated as an ORF whose role is uncertain. V was clipped by 8 bases and J by 5 bases, with 17 bases between them. The CDR3 totals 14 residues. CDR3 sequence (DNA): TGTGCCAGGGGCCCCGAGCGCCGGCACAATGAGCAGTTCTTC. Protein product: CARGPERRHNEQFF.

This clonotype was observed a handful of times. The chain carries TRBV5-5 and TRBJ1-5; D remains unclear. CDR1 and CDR2 from the germline V gene are SGHKS and YYEKEE (reference sequence). The CDR3 has 13 residues. V was shortened by 0 bases and J by 6 bases, with 7 bases between the two germline ends. The chain's CDR3 is CASSLVTGQPQHF. DNA of the CDR3: TGTGCCAGCAGCTTGGTAACGGGTCAGCCCCAGCATTTT.

This clonotype was observed a handful of times. V usage is TRBV7-2 and J usage is TRBJ2-5, with a weak D call TRBD1 (6 bases). This CDR3 contains 15 residues. Trimming stripped 3 bases from V and 2 bases from J, with 13 bases between. Germline values: CDR1 SGHTA, CDR2 FQGNSA. CDR3 nucleotides: TGTGCCAGCAGCTTCGCACAGGGACCTCAAGAGACCCAGTACTTC. Amino acid sequence: CASSFAQGPQETQYF.